This TCR beta chain comes out of a study of blood T cells in healthy people across ages. This clonotype was picked up many times. For the second PCR, which ran for roughly 6 to 11 cycles, a sample-barcoded 5' primer and a J-beta primer mix were used. TCRdb recomputed calls from the 5' RACE reads with MiXCR, one row per CDR3 protein. The sample lists fewer than 800,000 distinct CDR3 sequences; roughly 25% were seen once. Germline values: CDR1 MNHEY, CDR2 SVGAGI. Trimming stripped 0 bases from V and 7 bases from J, with 12 bases between. The CDR3 length is 15 residues. The data also belong to a second study, concerning T cells of mothers and their children.

V is TRBV6-5 and J is TRBJ2-2, with D perhaps TRBD2 (7 bases). Sequenced material: blood. The sequence was collected from a boy aged 10-17 years in good health. The CDR3 coding sequence is TGTGCCAGCAGTTACTCGTCGGGGGGCAGCGGGGAGCTGTTTTTT. Protein: CASSYSSGGSGELFF.